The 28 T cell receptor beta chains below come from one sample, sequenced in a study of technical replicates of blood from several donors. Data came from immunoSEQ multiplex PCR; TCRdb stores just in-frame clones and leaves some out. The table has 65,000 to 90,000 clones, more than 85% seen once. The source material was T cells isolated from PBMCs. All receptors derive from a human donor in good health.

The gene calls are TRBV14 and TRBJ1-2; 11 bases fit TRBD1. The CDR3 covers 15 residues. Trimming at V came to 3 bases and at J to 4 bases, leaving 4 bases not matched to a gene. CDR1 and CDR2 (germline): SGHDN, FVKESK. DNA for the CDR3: TGTGCCAGCAGCCAGGCCGGGACAGGGGGCTATGGCTACACCTTC. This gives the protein CASSQAGTGGYGYTF.

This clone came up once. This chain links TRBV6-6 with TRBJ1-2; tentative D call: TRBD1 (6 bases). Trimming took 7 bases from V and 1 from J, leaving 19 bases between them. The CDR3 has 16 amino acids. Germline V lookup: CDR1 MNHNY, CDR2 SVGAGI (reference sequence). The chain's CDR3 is CASTSTGILINYGYTF. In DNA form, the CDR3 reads TGTGCCAGCACCTCCACAGGGATACTGATTAACTATGGCTACACCTTC.

The CDR3 loop is CASSEAWRGRGYGYTF. DNA of the CDR3: TGTGCCAGCAGTGAGGCATGGAGGGGACGAGGCTATGGCTACACCTTC. The genes are TRBV6-1 and TRBJ1-2, with TRBD1 as a possible D gene (5 bases). Germline V CDR1 and CDR2: MNHNS, SASEGT. Trimming left V 3 bases short and J 4 bases short, with 18 bases between. This CDR3 comprises 16 residues.

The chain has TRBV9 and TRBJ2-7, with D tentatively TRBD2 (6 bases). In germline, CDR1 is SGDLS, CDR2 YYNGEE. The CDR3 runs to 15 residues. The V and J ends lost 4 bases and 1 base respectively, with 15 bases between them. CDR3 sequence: CASSSSVVGSYEQYF. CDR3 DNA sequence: TGTGCCAGCAGCTCTAGCGTCGTAGGTTCCTACGAGCAGTACTTC.

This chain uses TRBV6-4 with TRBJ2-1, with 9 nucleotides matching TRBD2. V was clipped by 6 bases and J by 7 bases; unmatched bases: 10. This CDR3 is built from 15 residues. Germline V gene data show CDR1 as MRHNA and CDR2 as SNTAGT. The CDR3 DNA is TGTGCCAGCAGCGCCAGCCTAGCGGGAAATAATGAGCAGTTCTTC. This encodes CASSASLAGNNEQFF.

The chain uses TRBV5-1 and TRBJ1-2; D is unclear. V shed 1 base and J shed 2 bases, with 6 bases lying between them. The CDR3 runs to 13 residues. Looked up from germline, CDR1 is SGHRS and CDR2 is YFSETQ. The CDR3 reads CASSLSVNYGYTF. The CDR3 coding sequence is TGCGCCAGCAGCTTGTCGGTAAACTATGGCTACACCTTC.

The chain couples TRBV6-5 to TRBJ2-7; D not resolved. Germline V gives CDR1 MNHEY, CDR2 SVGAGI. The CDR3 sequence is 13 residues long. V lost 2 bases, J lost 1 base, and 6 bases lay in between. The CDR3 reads CASSYGGSYEQYF. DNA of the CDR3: TGTGCCAGCAGTTACGGCGGATCCTACGAGCAGTACTTC.

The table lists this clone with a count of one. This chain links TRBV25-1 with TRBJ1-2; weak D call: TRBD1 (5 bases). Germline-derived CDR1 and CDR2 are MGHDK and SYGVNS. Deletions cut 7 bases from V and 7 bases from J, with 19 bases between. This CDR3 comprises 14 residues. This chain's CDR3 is CASIAGDSLGGYTF. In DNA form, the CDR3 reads TGTGCCAGCATCGCCGGGGACTCGCTTGGTGGCTACACCTTC.

Written as DNA, the CDR3 is TGCGCCAGCAGCCAAGCTAGGACAGGGTCTCAAGAGACCCAGTACTTC. Its protein is CASSQARTGSQETQYF. This chain joins TRBV4-1 and TRBJ2-5; 8 nucleotides align to TRBD1. V shed 1 base, J shed 2 bases, and the junction held 6 bases outside the gene matches. From germline, CDR1 is MGHRA and CDR2 YSYEKL. The CDR3 runs to 16 residues.

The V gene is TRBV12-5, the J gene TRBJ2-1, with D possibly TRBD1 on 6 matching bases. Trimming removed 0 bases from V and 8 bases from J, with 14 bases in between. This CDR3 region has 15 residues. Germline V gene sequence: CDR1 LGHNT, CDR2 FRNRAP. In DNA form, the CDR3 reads TGTGCTAGTGGTTTGGTTACAGGGCCTCCGGATGAGCAGTTCTTC. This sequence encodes CASGLVTGPPDEQFF.

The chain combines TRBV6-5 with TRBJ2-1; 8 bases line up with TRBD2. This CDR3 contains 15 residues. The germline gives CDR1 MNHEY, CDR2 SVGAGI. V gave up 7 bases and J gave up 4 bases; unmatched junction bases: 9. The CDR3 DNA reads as TGTGCCAGCACTTCCCTAGCGGGCGCTTACAATGAGCAGTTCTTC. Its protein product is CASTSLAGAYNEQFF.

As DNA, the CDR3 is TGTGCCAGCAGCACAGGGGGCTTACTATCAAAACTGTTTTTT. This sequence encodes CASSTGGLLSKLFF. The chain recombines TRBV25-1 with TRBJ1-4; 9 positions match TRBD1. The CDR3 sequence is 14 residues long. V gave up 6 bases and J gave up 10 bases; unmatched junction bases: 9. Germline V gene sequence: CDR1 MGHDK, CDR2 SYGVNS.

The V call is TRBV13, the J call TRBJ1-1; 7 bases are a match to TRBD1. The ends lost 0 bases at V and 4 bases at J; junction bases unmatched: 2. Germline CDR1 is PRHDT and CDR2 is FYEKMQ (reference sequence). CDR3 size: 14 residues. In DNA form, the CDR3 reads TGTGCCAGCAGCTTAGGGACAGGGTTCACTGAAGCTTTCTTT. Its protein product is CASSLGTGFTEAFF.

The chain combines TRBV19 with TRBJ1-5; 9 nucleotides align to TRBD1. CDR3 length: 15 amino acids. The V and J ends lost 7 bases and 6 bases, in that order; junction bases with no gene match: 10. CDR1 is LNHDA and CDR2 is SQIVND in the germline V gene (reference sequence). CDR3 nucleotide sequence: TGTGCCAGTAATCCCGGGACAGGGTCGATTCAGCCCCAGCATTTT. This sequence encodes CASNPGTGSIQPQHF.

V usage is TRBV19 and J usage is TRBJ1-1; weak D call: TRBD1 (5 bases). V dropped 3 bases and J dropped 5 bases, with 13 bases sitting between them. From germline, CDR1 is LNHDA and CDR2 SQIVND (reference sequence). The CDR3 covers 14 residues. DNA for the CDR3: TGTGCCAGTAGTATGGACACGGAATTGACTGAAGCTTTCTTT. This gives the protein CASSMDTELTEAFF.

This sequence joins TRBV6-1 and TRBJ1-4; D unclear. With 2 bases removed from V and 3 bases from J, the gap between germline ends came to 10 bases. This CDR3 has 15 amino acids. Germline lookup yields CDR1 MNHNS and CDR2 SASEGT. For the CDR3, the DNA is TGTGCCAGCAGTGAATTTGCAGGTCCTAATGAAAAACTGTTTTTT. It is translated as CASSEFAGPNEKLFF.

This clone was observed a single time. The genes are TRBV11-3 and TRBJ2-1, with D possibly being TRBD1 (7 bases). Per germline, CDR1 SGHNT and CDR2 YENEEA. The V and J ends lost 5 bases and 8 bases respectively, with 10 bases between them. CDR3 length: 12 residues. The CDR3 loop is CASSPGGHEQFF. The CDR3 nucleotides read TGTGCCAGCAGCCCAGGGGGGCATGAGCAGTTCTTC.

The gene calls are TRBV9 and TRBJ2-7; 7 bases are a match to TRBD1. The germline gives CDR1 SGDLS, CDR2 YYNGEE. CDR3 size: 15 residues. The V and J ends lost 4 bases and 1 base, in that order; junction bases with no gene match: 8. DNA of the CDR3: TGTGCCAGCAGCCCCACAGGGGCCAGGTCCTACGAGCAGTACTTC. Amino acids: CASSPTGARSYEQYF. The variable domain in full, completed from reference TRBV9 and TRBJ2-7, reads DSGVTQTPKHLITATGQRVTLRCSPRSGDLSVYWYQQSLDQGLQFLIQYYNGEERAKGNILERFSAQQFPDLHSELNLSSLELGDSALYFCASSPTGARSYEQYFGPGTRLTVT.

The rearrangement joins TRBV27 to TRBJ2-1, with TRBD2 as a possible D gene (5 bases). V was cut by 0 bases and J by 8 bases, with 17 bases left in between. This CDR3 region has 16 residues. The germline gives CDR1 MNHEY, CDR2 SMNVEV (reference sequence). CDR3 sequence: CASSLSVLAEKDEQFF. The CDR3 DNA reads TGTGCCAGCAGTTTATCCGTCCTAGCAGAAAAAGATGAGCAGTTCTTC.

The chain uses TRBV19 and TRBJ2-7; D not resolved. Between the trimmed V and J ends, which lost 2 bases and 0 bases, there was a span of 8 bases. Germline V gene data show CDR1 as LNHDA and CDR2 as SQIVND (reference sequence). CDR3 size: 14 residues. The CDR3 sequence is CASSITVSSYEQYF. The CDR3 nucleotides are TGTGCCAGTAGTATAACCGTTAGCTCCTACGAGCAGTACTTC.

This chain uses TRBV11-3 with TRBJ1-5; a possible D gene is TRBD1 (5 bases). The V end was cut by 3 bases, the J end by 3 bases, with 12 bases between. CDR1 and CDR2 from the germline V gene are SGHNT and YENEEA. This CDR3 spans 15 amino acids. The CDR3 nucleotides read TGTGCCAGCAGCTTTATCAGGGTGGTCAATCAGCCCCAGCATTTT. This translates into CASSFIRVVNQPQHF.

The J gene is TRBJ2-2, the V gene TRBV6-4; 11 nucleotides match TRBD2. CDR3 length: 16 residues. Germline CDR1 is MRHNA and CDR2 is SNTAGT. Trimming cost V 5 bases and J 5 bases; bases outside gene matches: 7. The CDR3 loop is CASSPLAGGGTGELFF. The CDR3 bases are TGTGCCAGCAGTCCTCTAGCGGGAGGTGGTACCGGGGAGCTGTTTTTT.

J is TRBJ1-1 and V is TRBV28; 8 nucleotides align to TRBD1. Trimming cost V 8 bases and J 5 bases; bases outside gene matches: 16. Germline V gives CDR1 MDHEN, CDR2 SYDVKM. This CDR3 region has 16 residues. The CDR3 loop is CASLRGQGARGTEAFF. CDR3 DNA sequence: TGTGCCAGCCTCAGGGGGCAGGGGGCGCGGGGGACTGAAGCTTTCTTT.

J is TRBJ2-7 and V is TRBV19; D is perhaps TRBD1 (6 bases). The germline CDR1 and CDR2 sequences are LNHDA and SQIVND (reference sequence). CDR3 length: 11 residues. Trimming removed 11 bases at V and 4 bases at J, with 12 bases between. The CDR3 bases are TGTGCCTCAGGGGTTCCGTACGAGCAGTACTTC. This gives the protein CASGVPYEQYF. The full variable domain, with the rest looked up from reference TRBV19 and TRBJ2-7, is DGGITQSPKYLFRKEGQNVTLSCEQNLNHDAMYWYRQDPGQGLRLIYYSQIVNDFQKGDIAEGYSVSREKKESFPLTVTSAQKNPTAFYLCASGVPYEQYFGPGTRLTVT.

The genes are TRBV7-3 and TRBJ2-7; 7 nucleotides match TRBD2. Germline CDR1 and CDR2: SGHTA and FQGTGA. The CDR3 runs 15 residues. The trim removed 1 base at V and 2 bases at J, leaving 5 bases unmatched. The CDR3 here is CASSLRGGGPYEQYF. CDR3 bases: TGTGCCAGCAGCTTAAGGGGGGGTGGGCCCTACGAGCAGTACTTC.

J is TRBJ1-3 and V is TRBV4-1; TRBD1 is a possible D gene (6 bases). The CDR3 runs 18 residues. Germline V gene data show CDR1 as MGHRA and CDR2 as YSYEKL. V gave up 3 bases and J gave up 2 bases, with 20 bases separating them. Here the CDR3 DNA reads TGCGCCAGCAGCCAGCCCGGACAGTCAAGATCAGCTGGAAACACCATATATTTT. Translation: CASSQPGQSRSAGNTIYF.

The CDR3 DNA is TGCGCCTGTCGAGGACTAGCGGGAGGGGACTACGAGCAGTACTTC. This encodes CACRGLAGGDYEQYF. The chain employs TRBV10-1 and TRBJ2-7, with 15 bases matching TRBD2. J was trimmed by 3 bases and V by 11 bases; bases with no gene match: 8. Germline values: CDR1 WNHNN, CDR2 SYGVQD (reference sequence). The CDR3 runs 15 residues.

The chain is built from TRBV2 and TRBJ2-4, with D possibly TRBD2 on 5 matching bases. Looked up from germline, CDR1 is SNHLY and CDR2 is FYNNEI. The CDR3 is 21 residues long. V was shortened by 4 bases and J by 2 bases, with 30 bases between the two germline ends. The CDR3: CASSAPVWAGEGGSTKNIQYF. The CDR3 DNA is TGTGCCAGCAGTGCCCCAGTGTGGGCAGGAGAGGGTGGGTCGACCAAAAACATTCAGTACTTC.